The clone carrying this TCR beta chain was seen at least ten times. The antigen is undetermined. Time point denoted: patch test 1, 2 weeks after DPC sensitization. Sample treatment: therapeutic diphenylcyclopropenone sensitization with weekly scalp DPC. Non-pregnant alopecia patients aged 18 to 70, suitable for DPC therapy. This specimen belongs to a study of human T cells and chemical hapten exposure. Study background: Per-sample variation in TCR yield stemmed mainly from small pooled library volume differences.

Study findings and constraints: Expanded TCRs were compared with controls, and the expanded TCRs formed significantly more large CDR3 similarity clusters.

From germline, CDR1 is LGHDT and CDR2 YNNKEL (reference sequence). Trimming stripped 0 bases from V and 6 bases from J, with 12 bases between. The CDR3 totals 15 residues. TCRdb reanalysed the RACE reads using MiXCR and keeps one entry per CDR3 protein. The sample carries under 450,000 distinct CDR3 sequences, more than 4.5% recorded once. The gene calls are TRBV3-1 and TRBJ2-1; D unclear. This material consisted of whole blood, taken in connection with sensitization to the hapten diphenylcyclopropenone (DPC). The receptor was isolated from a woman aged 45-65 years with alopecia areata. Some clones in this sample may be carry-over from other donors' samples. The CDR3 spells CASSQEVTGTNEQFF. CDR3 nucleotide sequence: TGTGCCAGCAGCCAAGAAGTTACGGGTACCAATGAGCAGTTCTTC.